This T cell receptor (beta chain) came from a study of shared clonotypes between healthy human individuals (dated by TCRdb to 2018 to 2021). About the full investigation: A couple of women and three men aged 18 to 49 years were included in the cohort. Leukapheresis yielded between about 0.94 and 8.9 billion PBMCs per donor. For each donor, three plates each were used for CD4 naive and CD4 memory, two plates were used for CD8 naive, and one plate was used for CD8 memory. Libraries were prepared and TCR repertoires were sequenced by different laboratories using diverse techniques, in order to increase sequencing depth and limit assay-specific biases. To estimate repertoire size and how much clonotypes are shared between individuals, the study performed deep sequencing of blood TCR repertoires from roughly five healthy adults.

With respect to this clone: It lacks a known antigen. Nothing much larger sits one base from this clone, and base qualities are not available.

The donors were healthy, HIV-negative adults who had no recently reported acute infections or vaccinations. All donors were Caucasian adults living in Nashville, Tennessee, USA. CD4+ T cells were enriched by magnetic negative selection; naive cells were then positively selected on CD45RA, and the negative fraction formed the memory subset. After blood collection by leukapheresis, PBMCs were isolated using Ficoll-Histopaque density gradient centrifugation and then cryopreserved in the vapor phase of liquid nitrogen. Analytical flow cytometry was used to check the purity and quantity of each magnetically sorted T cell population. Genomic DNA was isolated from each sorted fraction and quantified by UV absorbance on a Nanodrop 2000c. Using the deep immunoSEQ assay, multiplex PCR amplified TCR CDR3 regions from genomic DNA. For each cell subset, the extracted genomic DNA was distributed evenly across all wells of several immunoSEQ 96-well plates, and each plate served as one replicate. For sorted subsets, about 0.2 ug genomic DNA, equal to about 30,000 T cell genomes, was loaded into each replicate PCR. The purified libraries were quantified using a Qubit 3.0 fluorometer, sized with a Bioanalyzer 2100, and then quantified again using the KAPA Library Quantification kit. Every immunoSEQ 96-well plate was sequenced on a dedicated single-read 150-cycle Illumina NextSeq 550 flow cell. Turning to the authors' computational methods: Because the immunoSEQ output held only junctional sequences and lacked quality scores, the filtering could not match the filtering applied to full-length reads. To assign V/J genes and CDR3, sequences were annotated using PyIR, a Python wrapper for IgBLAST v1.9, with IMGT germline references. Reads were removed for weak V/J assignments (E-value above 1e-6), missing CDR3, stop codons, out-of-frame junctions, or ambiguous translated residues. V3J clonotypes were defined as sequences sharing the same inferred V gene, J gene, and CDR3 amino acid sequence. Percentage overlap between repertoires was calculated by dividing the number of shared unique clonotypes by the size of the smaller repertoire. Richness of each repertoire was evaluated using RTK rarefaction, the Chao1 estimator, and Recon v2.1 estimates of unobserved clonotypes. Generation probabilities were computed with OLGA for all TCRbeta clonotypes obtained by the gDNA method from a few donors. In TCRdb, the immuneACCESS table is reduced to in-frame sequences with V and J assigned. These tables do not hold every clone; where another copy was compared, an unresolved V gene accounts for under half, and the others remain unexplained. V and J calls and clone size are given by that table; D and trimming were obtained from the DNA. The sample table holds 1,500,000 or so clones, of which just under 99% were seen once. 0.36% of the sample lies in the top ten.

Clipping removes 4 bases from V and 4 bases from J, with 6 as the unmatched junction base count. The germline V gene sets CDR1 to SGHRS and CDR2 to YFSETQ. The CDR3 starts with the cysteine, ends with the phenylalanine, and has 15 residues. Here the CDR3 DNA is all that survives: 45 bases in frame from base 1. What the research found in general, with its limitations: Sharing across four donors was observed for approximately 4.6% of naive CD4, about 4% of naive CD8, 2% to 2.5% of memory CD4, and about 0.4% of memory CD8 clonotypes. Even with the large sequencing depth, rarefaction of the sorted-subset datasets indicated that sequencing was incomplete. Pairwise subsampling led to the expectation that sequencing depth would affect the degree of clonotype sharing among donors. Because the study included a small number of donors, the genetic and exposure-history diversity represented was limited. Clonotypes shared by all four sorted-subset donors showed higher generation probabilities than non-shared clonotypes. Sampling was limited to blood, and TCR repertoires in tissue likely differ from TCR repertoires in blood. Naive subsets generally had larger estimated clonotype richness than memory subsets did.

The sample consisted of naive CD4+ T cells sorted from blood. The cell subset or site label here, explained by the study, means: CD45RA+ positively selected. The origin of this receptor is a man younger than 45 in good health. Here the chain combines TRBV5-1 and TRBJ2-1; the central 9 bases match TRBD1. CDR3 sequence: CASSPTGGEYNEQFF. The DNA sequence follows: TGCGCCAGCAGCCCGACAGGGGGAGAATACAATGAGCAGTTCTTC.